This TCR beta chain was observed in a study of blood T cell repertoires in COVID-19. About the research overall: From the United States, Italy and Spain came samples of acute and convalescent COVID-19. From T cells, B-cell-depleted T cells, or PBMCs came the material, which was cDNA or gDNA.

Trimming stripped 3 bases from V and 0 bases from J, with 3 bases between. Germline CDR1 and CDR2: SQVTM and ANQGSEA. The CDR3 length is 12 residues. As originally analysed: Reference gene primer amplification yielded estimated nucleated cell counts. Profiled with immunoSEQ multiplex PCR; TCRdb holds only in-frame clones, not every one. That table gives V, J and clone size, and the DNA gave D and trimming. The table records approximately 57,000 clones, approximately 87% of them present only once. The sample taken for sequencing was peripheral blood. The chain carries TRBV29-1 and TRBJ1-3; the D is unclear. The origin of this receptor is a man aged 50 to 59 with acute or convalescent COVID-19. DNA for the CDR3: TGCAGCGTTGACCTCTCTGGAAACACCATATATTTT. As protein: CSVDLSGNTIYF.